This entry describes one T cell receptor beta chain. Clones were sequenced by immunoSEQ multiplex PCR, and TCRdb holds only the in-frame ones, with some missing. The top ten clones hold about 10% of a sample with 250,000 to 350,000 clones, about nine tenths of them seen once. This sample is drawn from a study of blood T cell repertoires in COVID-19. The overall study: Sources were T cells, B-cell-depleted T cells, or PBMCs; the material itself was cDNA or gDNA.

Looked up from germline, CDR1 is SNHLY and CDR2 is FYNNEI. CDR3 size: 16 residues. The V gene end was trimmed by 3 bases and the J gene end by 2 bases; junction bases not matched to a gene: 4. Across 24 US areas, participants ranged in age from roughly 18 to 95 years. Assignment of participants to cohorts was predicated upon participant-reported clinical history. Recovery among Cohort 3 donors was established by two negative PCRs, clearance, or symptom resolution. Source material: PBMCs or T cells enriched from blood (not recorded which). The V call is TRBV2, the J call TRBJ1-5; 10 nucleotides match TRBD1. This clonotype was sampled from a woman in her late teens or twenties who had recovered from COVID-19. The CDR3 DNA sequence: TGTGCCAGCAGTGAGGGGACAGGGGTGGGCAATCAGCCCCAGCATTTT. It translates to CASSEGTGVGNQPQHF. The full variable domain, in which reference TRBV2 and TRBJ1-5 provide the parts outside the CDR3, is EPEVTQTPSHQVTQMGQEVILRCVPISNHLYFYWYRQILGQKVEFLVSFYNNEISEKSEIFDDQFSVERPDGSNFTLKIRSTKLEDSAMYFCASSEGTGVGNQPQHFGDGTRLSIL.